This passage covers 2 T cell receptor beta chains from one sample sequenced in a study of blood T cell repertoires in COVID-19. Clones were read by immunoSEQ multiplex PCR, and TCRdb kept only the in-frame ones, dropping some. The sample shows about 190,000 clones, over 80% of them seen only once. Input material: peripheral blood. These receptors all come from a woman between 55 and 75 years old with COVID-19, enrolled during active disease.

The chain combines TRBV5-1 with TRBJ1-1; D not certain. V was clipped by 5 bases and J by 5 bases, with 19 bases between them. Germline V CDR1 and CDR2: SGHRS, YFSETQ. The CDR3 sequence is 15 residues long. The CDR3 nucleotides are TGCGCCAGCAGTCGCGACCGGCCAGGAGGGACTGAAGCTTTCTTT. It yields the protein CASSRDRPGGTEAFF.

This chain links TRBV9 with TRBJ2-3, with TRBD2 as a possible D gene (6 bases). V lost 4 bases and J lost 4, with 16 bases in between. The length of the CDR3 is 15 residues. Looked up from germline, CDR1 is SGDLS and CDR2 is YYNGEE. The CDR3 nucleotides read TGTGCCAGCAGCCGAGAGGCTAGCGAATCAGATACGCAGTATTTT. Its translation is CASSREASESDTQYF.